This T cell receptor beta chain was sequenced for a study of T cell repertoires in cytomegalovirus infection. Background on the study: The authors relied on CMV epitopes, both recently identified HLA-C-restricted and well-studied HLA-B-restricted. Study-wide points: The ex vivo response was dominated by HLA-C-restricted CMV-specific TCR beta clonotypes. Accumulated public TCR beta family frequency recognized individuals carrying CMV together with the relevant HLA.

V shed 5 bases and J shed 13 bases, with 14 bases lying between them. The CDR3 totals 12 residues. Germline V CDR1 and CDR2: SGHAT, FQNNGV. This clonotype was found many times. Its specificity is not known. TCRdb itself ran the reads through MiXCR, one entry per CDR3 protein. The sample consists of roughly 87,000 distinct CDR3 sequences, over 25% of them appearing once. The sequenced sample was CD8+ T cells from cultured PBMCs, obtained from culture after CMV antigen stimulation. This chain connects TRBV11-2 to TRBJ1-4; TRBD1 is a possible D gene (5 bases). The receptor was derived from a human donor in good health (CMV status not recorded). Some clones in this sample may be carry-over from other donors' samples. CDR3 in amino acids: CASSRWGDRLFF. The CDR3 region has the DNA TGTGCCAGCAGCCGATGGGGGGATCGACTGTTTTTT.